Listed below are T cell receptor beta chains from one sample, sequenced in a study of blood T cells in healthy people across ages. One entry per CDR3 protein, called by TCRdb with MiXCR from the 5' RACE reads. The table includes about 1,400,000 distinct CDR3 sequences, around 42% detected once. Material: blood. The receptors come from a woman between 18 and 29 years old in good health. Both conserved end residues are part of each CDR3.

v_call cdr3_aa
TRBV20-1 CSAPDRAAFF
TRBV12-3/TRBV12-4 CASRPRGAAYNEQFF
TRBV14 CASNPAGRYNEQYF
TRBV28 CASSSLDSGYGYTF
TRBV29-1 CSVLNPQPVGFQETQYF
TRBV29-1 CSVRSGSSTDTQYF
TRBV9 CASSVVADSEQYF
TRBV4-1 CASSQRGPGELFF
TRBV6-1 CASSQGPSGTLYEQYF
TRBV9 CASSVAQTGGYGYTF
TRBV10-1 CASSQAERGMSDTQYF
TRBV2 CASSDLSKPQHF
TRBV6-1 CASSFIAEAFF
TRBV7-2 CASSAGLLYEQYF
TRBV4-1 CASSQGAGEPSYEQYF
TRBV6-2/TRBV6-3 CASRAISRGGRTDTQYF
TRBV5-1 CASSGDGGQETQYF
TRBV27 CASSSFGRVWTQHF
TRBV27 CASRGPRREGRTDTQYF
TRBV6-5 CASSYSKLTETQYF
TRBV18 CASSPPSIGDRIYEQYF
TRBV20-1 CSARDGSGGTYNEQFF
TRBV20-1 CSARVTVETGELFF
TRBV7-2 CASSLGGAYSPLHF
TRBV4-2 CASSQVGLADNEQYF
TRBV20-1 CSARGINQPQHF